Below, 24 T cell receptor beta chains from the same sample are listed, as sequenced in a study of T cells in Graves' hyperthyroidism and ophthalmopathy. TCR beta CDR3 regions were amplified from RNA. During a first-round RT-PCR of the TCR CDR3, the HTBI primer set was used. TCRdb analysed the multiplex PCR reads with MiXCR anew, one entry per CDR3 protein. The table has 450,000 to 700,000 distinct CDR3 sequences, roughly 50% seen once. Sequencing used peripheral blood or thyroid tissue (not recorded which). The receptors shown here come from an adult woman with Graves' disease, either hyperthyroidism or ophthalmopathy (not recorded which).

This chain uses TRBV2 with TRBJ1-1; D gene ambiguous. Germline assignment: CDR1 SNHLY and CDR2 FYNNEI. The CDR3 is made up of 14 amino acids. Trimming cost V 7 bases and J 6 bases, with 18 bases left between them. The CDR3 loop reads CASTVLGVVAEAFF. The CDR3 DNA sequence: TGTGCCAGCACGGTTCTAGGAGTAGTGGCTGAAGCTTTCTTT.

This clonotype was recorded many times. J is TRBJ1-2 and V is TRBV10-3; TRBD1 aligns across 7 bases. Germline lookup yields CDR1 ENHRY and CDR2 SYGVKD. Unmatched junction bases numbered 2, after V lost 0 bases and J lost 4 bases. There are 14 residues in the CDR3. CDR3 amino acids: CAISESGDSYGYTF. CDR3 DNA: TGTGCCATCAGTGAGTCAGGGGACAGCTATGGCTACACCTTC.

The CDR3 is CSVVGLAGVTDTQYF. The CDR3 DNA sequence: TGCAGCGTTGTCGGACTAGCGGGAGTCACAGATACGCAGTACTTC. The rearrangement joins TRBV29-1 to TRBJ2-7, with TRBD2 matching 13 bases. Germline CDR1 and CDR2: SQVTM and ANQGSEA. The CDR3 runs to 15 residues. The V segment lost 4 bases and the J segment 9 bases; nucleotides outside the gene matches: 12.

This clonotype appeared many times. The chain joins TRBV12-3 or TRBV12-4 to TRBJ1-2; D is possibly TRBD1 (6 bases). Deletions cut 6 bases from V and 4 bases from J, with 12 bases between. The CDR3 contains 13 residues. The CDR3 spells CASSPGTTYGYTF. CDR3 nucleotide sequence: TGTGCCAGCAGCCCCGGGACAACCTATGGCTACACCTTC.

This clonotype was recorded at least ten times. The DNA for the CDR3 is TGTGCCAGCAGCCTCGCTCGGGTCTATAATGAAAAACTGTTTTTT. The encoded protein is CASSLARVYNEKLFF. The chain employs TRBV6-6 and TRBJ1-4; D is unclear. V shed 6 bases and J shed 4 bases, with 15 bases lying between them. The germline V gene has CDR1 MNHNY and CDR2 SVGAGI (reference sequence). This CDR3 spans 15 amino acids.

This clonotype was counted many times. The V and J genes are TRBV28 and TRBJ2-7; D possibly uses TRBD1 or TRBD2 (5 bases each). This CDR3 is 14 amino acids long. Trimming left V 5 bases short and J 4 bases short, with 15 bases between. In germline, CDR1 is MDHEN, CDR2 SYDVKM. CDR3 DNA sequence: TGTGCCAGCAGTCGGTGGGGGAAGGGATACGAGCAGTACTTC. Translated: CASSRWGKGYEQYF.

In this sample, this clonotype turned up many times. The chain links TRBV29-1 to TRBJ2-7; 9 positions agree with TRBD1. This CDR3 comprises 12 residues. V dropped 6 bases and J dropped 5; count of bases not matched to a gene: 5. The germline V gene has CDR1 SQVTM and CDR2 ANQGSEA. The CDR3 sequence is CSVGQGIHEQYF. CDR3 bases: TGCAGCGTGGGACAGGGTATCCACGAGCAGTACTTC.

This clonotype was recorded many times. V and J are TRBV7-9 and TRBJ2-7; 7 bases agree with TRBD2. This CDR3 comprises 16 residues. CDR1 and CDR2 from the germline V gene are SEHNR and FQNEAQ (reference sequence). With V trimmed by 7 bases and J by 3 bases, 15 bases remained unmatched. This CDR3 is CASTKAGLADVYEQYF. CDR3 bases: TGTGCCAGCACCAAGGCGGGGCTAGCGGATGTCTACGAGCAGTACTTC.

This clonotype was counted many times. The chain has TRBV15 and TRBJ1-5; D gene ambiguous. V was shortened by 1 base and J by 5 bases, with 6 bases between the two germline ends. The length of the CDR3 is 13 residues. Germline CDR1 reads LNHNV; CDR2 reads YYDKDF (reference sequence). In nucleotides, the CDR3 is TGTGCCACCAGCAGAGCTTCGGATCAGCCCCAGCATTTT. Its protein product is CATSRASDQPQHF.

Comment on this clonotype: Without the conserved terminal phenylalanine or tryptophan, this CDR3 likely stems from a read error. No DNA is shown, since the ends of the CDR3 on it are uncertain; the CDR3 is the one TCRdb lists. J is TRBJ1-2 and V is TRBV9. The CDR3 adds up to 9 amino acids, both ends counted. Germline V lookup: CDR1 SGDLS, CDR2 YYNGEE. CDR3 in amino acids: CASSVAARE.

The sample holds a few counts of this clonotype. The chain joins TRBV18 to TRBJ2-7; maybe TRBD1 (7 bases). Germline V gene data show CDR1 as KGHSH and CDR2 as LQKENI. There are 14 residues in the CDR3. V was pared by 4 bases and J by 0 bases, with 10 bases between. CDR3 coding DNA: TGTGCCAGCTCACGCGGGACAGACTCCTACGAGCAGTACTTC. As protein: CASSRGTDSYEQYF.

CDR3 nucleotides: TGTGCCAGTAGTATAGTAGGTGGGAATTCACCCCTCCACTTT. Protein sequence: CASSIVGGNSPLHF. J is TRBJ1-6 and V is TRBV19; no clear D gene. CDR3 length equals 14 residues. Trimming removed 1 base from V and 7 bases from J, with 8 bases in between. Germline values: CDR1 LNHDA, CDR2 SQIVND (reference sequence).

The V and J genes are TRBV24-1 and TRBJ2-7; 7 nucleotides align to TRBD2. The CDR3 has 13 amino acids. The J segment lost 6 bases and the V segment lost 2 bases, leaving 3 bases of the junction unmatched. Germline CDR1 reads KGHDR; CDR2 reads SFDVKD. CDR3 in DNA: TGTGCCACCAGTGATTGGGCTAGCGGCGAGCAGTACTTC. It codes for CATSDWASGEQYF.

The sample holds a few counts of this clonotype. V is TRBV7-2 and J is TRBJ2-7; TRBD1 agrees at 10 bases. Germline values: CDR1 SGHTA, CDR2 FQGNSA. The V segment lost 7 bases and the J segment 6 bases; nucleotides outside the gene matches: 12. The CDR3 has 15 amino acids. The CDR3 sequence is CASTRPGQGRVEQYF. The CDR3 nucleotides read TGTGCCAGCACTAGACCGGGACAGGGGAGAGTCGAGCAGTACTTC.

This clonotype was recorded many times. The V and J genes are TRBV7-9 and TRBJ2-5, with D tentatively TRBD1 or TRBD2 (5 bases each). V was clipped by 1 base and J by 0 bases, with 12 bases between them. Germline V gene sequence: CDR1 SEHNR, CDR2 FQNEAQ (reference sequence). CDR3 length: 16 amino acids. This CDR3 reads CASSLDRDLYQETQYF. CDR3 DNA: TGTGCCAGCAGCTTAGACCGGGACCTGTACCAAGAGACCCAGTACTTC.

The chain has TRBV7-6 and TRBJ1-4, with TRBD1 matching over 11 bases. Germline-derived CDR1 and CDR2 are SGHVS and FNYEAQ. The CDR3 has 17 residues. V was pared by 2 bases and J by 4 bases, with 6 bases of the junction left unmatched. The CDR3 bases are TGTGCCAGCAGCTTAACGGACAGGGGGCGAATTAATGAAAAACTGTTTTTT. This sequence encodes CASSLTDRGRINEKLFF.

CDR3 nucleotide sequence: TGTGCCAGCAGCTCGGGACGGTGGAACACTGAAGCTTTCTTT. Translation gives CASSSGRWNTEAFF. The chain is built from TRBV2 and TRBJ1-1; possible D gene TRBD1, 5 bases. The CDR3 length is 14 residues. Germline lookup yields CDR1 SNHLY and CDR2 FYNNEI. V lost 6 bases, J lost 1 base, and 12 bases lay in between.

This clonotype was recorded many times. The DNA for the CDR3 is TGCGCCAGCAGCCATATGATGGGCAAAGAGACCCAGTACTTC. Translating it yields CASSHMMGKETQYF. The J gene is TRBJ2-5, the V gene TRBV4-1; D gene uncertain. This CDR3 is 14 amino acids long. The ends were cut back, 3 bases at V and 3 bases at J, with 11 bases in the middle. Germline CDR1 and CDR2: MGHRA and YSYEKL.

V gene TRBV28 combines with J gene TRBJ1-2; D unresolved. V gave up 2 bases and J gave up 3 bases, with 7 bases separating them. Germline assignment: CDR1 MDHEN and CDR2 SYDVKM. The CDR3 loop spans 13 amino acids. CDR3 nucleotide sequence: TGTGCCAGCAGTTTAGGGTCTCACTATGGCTACACCTTC. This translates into CASSLGSHYGYTF.

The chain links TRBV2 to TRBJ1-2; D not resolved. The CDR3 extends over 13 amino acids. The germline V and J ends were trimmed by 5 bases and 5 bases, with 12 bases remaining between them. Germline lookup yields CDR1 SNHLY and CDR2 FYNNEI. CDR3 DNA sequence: TGTGCCAGCAGTAAAGGGCCAGAATATGGCTACACCTTC. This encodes CASSKGPEYGYTF.

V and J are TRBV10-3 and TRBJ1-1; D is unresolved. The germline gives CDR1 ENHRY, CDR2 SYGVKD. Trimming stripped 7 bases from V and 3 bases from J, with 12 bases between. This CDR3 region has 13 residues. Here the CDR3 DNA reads TGTGCCATCACCTCCGGGCCTGACACTGAAGCTTTCTTT. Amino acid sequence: CAITSGPDTEAFF.

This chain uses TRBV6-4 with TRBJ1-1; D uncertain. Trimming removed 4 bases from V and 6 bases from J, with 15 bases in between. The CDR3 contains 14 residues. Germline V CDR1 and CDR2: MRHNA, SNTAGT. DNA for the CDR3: TGTGCCAGCAGTGCGACATTGGGTATGGCTGAAGCTTTCTTT. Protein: CASSATLGMAEAFF.

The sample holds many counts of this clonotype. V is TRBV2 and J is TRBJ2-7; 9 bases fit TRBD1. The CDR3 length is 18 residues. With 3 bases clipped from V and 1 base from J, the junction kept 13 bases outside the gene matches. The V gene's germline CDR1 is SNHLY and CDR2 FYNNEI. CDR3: CASSDLNPAGTGSYEQYF. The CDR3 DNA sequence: TGTGCCAGCAGTGACCTCAATCCCGCCGGGACAGGGTCCTACGAGCAGTACTTC.

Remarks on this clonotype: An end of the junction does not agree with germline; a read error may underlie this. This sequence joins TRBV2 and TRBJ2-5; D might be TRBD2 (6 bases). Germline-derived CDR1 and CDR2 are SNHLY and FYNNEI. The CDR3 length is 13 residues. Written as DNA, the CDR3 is TGTGCCAGCAGCGCGTCGGGGGAAGAGACCCAGCACTTC. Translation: CASSASGEETQHF.